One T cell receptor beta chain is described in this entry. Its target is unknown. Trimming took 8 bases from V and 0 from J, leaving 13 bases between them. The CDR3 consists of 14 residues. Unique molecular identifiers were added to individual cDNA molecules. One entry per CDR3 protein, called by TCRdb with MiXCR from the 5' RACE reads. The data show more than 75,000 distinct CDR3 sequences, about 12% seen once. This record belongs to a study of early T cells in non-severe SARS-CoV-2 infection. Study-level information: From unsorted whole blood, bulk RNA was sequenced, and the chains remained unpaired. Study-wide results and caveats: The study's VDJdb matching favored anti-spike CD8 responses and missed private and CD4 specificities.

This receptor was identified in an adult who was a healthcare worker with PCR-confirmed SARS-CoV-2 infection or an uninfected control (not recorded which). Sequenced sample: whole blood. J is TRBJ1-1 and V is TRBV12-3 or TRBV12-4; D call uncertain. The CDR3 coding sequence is TGTGCCAGCGGATTACAGCTCATGAACACTGAAGCTTTCTTT. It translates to CASGLQLMNTEAFF.